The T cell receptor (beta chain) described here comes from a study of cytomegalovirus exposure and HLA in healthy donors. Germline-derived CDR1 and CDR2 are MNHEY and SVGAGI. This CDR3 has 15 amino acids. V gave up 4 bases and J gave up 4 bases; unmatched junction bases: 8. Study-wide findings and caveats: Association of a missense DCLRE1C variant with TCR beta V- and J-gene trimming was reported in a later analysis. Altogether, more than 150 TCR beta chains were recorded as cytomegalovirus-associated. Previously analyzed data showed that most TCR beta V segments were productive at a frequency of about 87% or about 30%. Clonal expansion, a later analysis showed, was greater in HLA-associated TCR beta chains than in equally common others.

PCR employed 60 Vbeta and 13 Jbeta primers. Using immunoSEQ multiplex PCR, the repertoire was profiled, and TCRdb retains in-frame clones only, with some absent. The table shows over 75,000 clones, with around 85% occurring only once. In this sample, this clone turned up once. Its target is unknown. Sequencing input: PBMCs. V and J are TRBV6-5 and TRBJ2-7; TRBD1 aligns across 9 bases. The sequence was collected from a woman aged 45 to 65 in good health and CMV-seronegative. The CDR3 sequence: CASSSPGQGLYEQYF. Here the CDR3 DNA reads TGTGCCAGCAGTTCTCCGGGACAGGGTCTTTACGAGCAGTACTTC.